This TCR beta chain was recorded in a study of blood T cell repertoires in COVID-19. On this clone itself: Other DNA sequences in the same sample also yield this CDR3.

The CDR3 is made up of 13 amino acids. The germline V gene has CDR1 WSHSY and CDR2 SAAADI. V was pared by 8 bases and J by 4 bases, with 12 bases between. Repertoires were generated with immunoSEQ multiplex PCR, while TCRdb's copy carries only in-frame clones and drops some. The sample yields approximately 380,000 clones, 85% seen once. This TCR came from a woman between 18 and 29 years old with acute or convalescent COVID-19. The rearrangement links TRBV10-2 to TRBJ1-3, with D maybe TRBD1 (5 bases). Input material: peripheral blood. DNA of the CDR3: TGCGCCAGCGCGGGGGGGTCAGGAAACACCATATATTTT. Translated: CASAGGSGNTIYF.